This T cell receptor beta chain was sequenced in a study of blood T cell repertoires in COVID-19. Study summary: T cells, B-cell-depleted T cells, or PBMCs provided the cDNA or gDNA that served as material.

V lost 0 bases to trimming and J lost 4 bases, with 15 bases between them. The CDR3 is made up of 16 amino acids. From germline, CDR1 is SGHTA and CDR2 FQGNSA. This clone was counted a few times. The authors' processing: Cell counts per sample came from amplifying reference gene primers. Some clones are missing from TCRdb's copy, which holds only in-frame ones; the method was immunoSEQ multiplex PCR. From that table come the V and J calls and clone size; the DNA was used to work out D and trimming. This sample has about 360,000 clones, with approximately 86% found just once. Sequencing was done on a sample of peripheral blood. V usage is TRBV7-2 and J usage is TRBJ1-1; D possibly corresponds to TRBD1 (6 bases). This TCR was sampled from a woman aged 55-70 years with COVID-19, enrolled during active disease. CDR3: CASSLALQGWATEAFF. CDR3 sequence (DNA): TGTGCCAGCAGCTTAGCCTTACAGGGATGGGCCACTGAAGCTTTCTTT.